The 5 T cell receptor beta chains reported below all come from one sample, sequenced in a study of CD8 T cells in Susac syndrome. With random hexamers, roughly 0.45 to 1 ug RNA was reverse transcribed. TCRdb used MiXCR to reprocess the immunoSEQ multiplex PCR reads, holding one entry per CDR3 protein. The data hold approximately 80,000 distinct CDR3 sequences, with around 94% observed a single time. Sequenced: CD8+ T cells from PBMCs. The receptor set was obtained from a human donor with Susac syndrome.

This rearrangement joins TRBV20-1 to TRBJ2-7; D is unclear. The CDR3 is 16 residues long. Germline V gene lookup returns CDR1 DFQATT and CDR2 SNEGSKA (reference sequence). V lost 0 bases to trimming and J lost 9 bases, with 24 bases between them. The CDR3 DNA reads TGCAGTGCTAGAGATAGGCCTGGGCACCTCTACTCGGGGCAGTACTTC. Protein: CSARDRPGHLYSGQYF.

V usage is TRBV7-9 and J usage is TRBJ1-1, with D unclear. The CDR3 length is 12 residues. V dropped 1 base and J dropped 7 bases, with 7 bases sitting between them. The V gene's germline CDR1 is SEHNR and CDR2 FQNEAQ (reference sequence). CDR3 amino acids: CASSLVGSEAFF. The CDR3 DNA sequence: TGTGCCAGCAGCTTAGTTGGCAGTGAAGCTTTCTTT.

The chain combines TRBV11-2 with TRBJ2-1; TRBD2 is a possible D gene (6 bases). The CDR3 sequence is 13 residues long. CDR1 and CDR2 from the germline V gene are SGHAT and FQNNGV. Deletions cut 5 bases from V and 6 bases from J, with 11 bases between. CDR3 in amino acids: CASSPRDFNEQFF. The DNA of the CDR3 is TGTGCCAGCAGCCCTCGGGACTTCAATGAGCAGTTCTTC.

The chain employs TRBV2 and TRBJ2-7; TRBD2 agrees at 8 bases. Germline values: CDR1 SNHLY, CDR2 FYNNEI. V lost 2 bases to trimming and J lost 5 bases; unmatched junction nucleotides: 8. The CDR3 has 15 residues. Written as DNA, the CDR3 is TGTGCCAGCAGTGAATGGAAAGCGGGGGTAGACGAGCAGTACTTC. Translated, it gives CASSEWKAGVDEQYF. The full variable domain, completed using reference TRBV2 and TRBJ2-7, is EPEVTQTPSHQVTQMGQEVILRCVPISNHLYFYWYRQILGQKVEFLVSFYNNEISEKSEIFDDQFSVERPDGSNFTLKIRSTKLEDSAMYFCASSEWKAGVDEQYFGPGTRLTVT.

The J gene is TRBJ2-7, the V gene TRBV29-1, with TRBD2 identical over 11 bases. The CDR3 runs to 13 residues. V lost 8 bases, J lost 3 bases, and 6 bases stayed unmatched. Germline CDR1 and CDR2: SQVTM and ANQGSEA. The CDR3 here is CSPRLAGFYEQYF. The CDR3 nucleotides read TGCAGCCCCAGACTAGCGGGATTCTACGAGCAGTACTTC.